The 29 T cell receptor beta chains below all came from one sample that was sequenced in a study of post-analysis software for immune sequencing data (dated by TCRdb to between 2014 and 2016). Study-level results and caveats: Several TRBV segments, including TRBV5-6, TRBV5-1 and TRBV20-1, were significantly more frequent in patients than controls.

Antigens for these TCRs are unknown. The library was made by PCR. Sequencing relied on an Illumina HiSeq 2500. Unique molecular identifiers were incorporated into TCR beta cDNA libraries to reduce PCR and sequencing biases. TCRdb took the public reads, trimmed them with fastp at Q25, ran MiXCR for clone calling and kept in-frame beta chains. Rows with one shared CDR3 protein collapse into an entry with the most common genes and DNA. This sample gives fewer than 850,000 distinct CDR3 sequences in total; around 27% of them show up just once. 0.56% of the sample is in the top ten clones. Material for sequencing was blood. The receptors here all came from a girl aged 5-17 years with multiple sclerosis.

Concerning this clonotype itself: One end of the junction fails to match germline, which may point to a read error. This chain links TRBV2 with TRBJ2-1; D is possibly TRBD1 (6 bases). The CDR3 has 15 residues. Germline-derived CDR1 and CDR2 are SNHLY and FYNNEI. For the CDR3, the DNA is TGTGCCGGCAGTGCAACAGGGAACCCCTACAATGAGCAGTTCTTC. Its translation: CAGSATGNPYNEQFF.

J is TRBJ2-6 and V is TRBV6-1, with 8 bases lining up with TRBD1. V was pared by 7 bases and J by 3 bases, with 11 bases of the junction left unmatched. This CDR3 is 17 amino acids long. Looked up from germline, CDR1 is MNHNS and CDR2 is SASEGT. DNA of the CDR3: TGTGCCAGCACTGACCGCAGGGGGCAACGTGGGGCCAACGTCCTGACTTTC. Amino acids: CASTDRRGQRGANVLTF.

The sample holds a few counts of this clonotype. The V call is TRBV5-1, the J call TRBJ1-2; 8 bases agree with TRBD1. This CDR3 comprises 14 residues. CDR1 is SGHRS, CDR2 YFSETQ, per germline. V dropped 2 bases and J dropped 7; count of bases not matched to a gene: 7. In DNA form, the CDR3 reads TGCGCCAGCAGCTTTGGGCAGGGGGCTGGTGGCTACACCTTC. Translation: CASSFGQGAGGYTF.

The J gene is TRBJ2-7, the V gene TRBV5-6; 8 positions match TRBD1. Germline assignment: CDR1 SGHDT and CDR2 YYEEEE. V was pared by 1 base and J by 5 bases, with 14 bases of the junction left unmatched. This CDR3 contains 17 residues. The CDR3 sequence is CASSLPLRTGSLDEQYF. CDR3 DNA sequence: TGTGCCAGCAGCTTGCCCCTTCGGACAGGGTCGTTGGACGAGCAGTACTTC. Complete variable domain (other parts from reference TRBV5-6 and TRBJ2-7): DAGVTQSPTHLIKTRGQQVTLRCSPKSGHDTVSWYQQALGQGPQFIFQYYEEEERQRGNFPDRFSGHQFPNYSSELNVNALLLGDSALYLCASSLPLRTGSLDEQYFGPGTRLTVT.

This chain connects TRBV24-1 to TRBJ2-5; 10 nucleotides match TRBD2. The ends lost 10 bases at V and 7 bases at J; junction bases unmatched: 11. In germline, CDR1 is KGHDR, CDR2 SFDVKD. This CDR3 comprises 14 residues. The CDR3 sequence: CATEASGSPGTQYF. Here the CDR3 DNA reads TGTGCCACAGAAGCTAGCGGGAGCCCAGGGACCCAGTACTTC.

On this clonotype: A single base separates this from a much larger clone, so it may be a read error. The J gene is TRBJ2-1, the V gene TRBV4-3, with TRBD2 matching 9 bases. Germline-derived CDR1 and CDR2 are LGHNA and YSLEER. V gave up 4 bases and J gave up 9 bases; unmatched junction bases: 10. The CDR3 is 15 amino acids. The CDR3 coding sequence is TGCGCCAGCAGCCCCCGACTAGCGGAGGGCAGTGAGCAGTTCTTC. Residues: CASSPRLAEGSEQFF.

V gene TRBV29-1 combines with J gene TRBJ2-7; no clear D gene. Trimming took off 1 base at V and 2 bases at J, with 9 bases between the two ends. The V gene's germline CDR1 is SQVTM and CDR2 ANQGSEA. The CDR3 runs to 13 residues. CDR3 amino acids: CSVEGTRPYEQYF. CDR3 coding DNA: TGCAGCGTTGAAGGGACCCGACCCTACGAGCAGTACTTC.

CDR3 region: CAISDGTSGGETQYF. The CDR3 DNA follows: TGTGCCATCAGTGATGGGACTAGCGGGGGAGAGACCCAGTACTTC. The V gene is TRBV10-3, the J gene TRBJ2-5; 14 nucleotides line up with TRBD2. The V segment lost 3 bases and the J segment 4 bases; nucleotides outside the gene matches: 1. The CDR3 totals 15 residues. Germline V CDR1 and CDR2: ENHRY, SYGVKD.

This chain links TRBV24-1 with TRBJ2-5; 12 nucleotides line up with TRBD2. The CDR3 extends over 15 amino acids. Germline V gene data show CDR1 as KGHDR and CDR2 as SFDVKD. V lost 5 bases, J lost 5 bases, and 5 bases stayed unmatched. For the CDR3, the DNA is TGTGCCACCAGTGGGACTAGCGGGAACCCTGAGACCCAGTACTTC. Amino acids: CATSGTSGNPETQYF.

The chain combines TRBV11-2 with TRBJ2-3; no firm D call. This CDR3 has 16 amino acids. V lost 2 bases and J 5 bases, leaving 17 bases between the germline ends. Germline loops: CDR1 SGHAT, CDR2 FQNNGV. The CDR3, as DNA: TGTGCCAGCAGCTTATCGTTTCGAGTTTGGTTAGATACGCAGTATTTT. Its protein is CASSLSFRVWLDTQYF.

This clonotype was recorded a few times. The rearrangement uses TRBV6-1 and TRBJ2-1; D call uncertain. The CDR3 runs to 14 residues. Per the germline V gene, CDR1 is MNHNS and CDR2 is SASEGT. Between the trimmed V and J ends, which lost 4 bases and 4 bases, there was a span of 11 bases. The CDR3 bases are TGTGCCAGCAGTGGATGGACGACTTACAATGAGCAGTTCTTC. Translated, it gives CASSGWTTYNEQFF.

The chain uses TRBV12-3 or TRBV12-4 and TRBJ1-1, with D possibly matching TRBD1 (5 bases). The CDR3 contains 15 residues. The V end lost 4 bases, the J end lost 5 bases, and 17 bases lay between the germline ends. CDR3: CASSSSRGGGTEAFF. As DNA, the CDR3 is TGTGCCAGCAGTTCCTCCCGAGGTGGGGGGACTGAAGCTTTCTTT.

This rearrangement joins TRBV20-1 to TRBJ1-5; D call uncertain. Per germline, CDR1 DFQATT and CDR2 SNEGSKA (reference sequence). V lost 1 base and J 6 bases, leaving 19 bases between the germline ends. There are 16 residues in the CDR3. CDR3 coding DNA: TGCAGTGCTAGAGCCCAACAGAAGGAATCGGGTCAGCCCCAGCATTTT. Translating it yields CSARAQQKESGQPQHF.

The chain is built from TRBV6-2 or TRBV6-3 and TRBJ2-5; D unresolved. Trimming shortened V by 6 bases and J by 0 bases, and 17 bases separated the two germline ends. CDR1 MNHEY and CDR2 SVGEGT come from the germline V gene. The CDR3 consists of 16 residues. This CDR3 is CASRTGPTSYQETQYF. CDR3 bases: TGTGCCAGCAGAACTGGACCAACCTCTTACCAAGAGACCCAGTACTTC.

This clonotype was counted only a few times. This chain links TRBV20-1 with TRBJ2-1; possibly TRBD1 for D (7 bases). The germline CDR1 and CDR2 sequences are DFQATT and SNEGSKA (reference sequence). The CDR3 has 14 residues. V dropped 6 bases and J dropped 11 bases, with 23 bases sitting between them. This CDR3 is CSARDRAEGQKQFF. The CDR3, as DNA: TGCAGTGCGCGAGACAGGGCGGAGGGTCAAAAGCAGTTCTTC.

The chain uses TRBV10-3 and TRBJ2-7; 7 nucleotides line up with TRBD1. The CDR3 runs to 14 residues. The J segment lost 2 bases and the V segment lost 6 bases, leaving 7 bases of the junction unmatched. Germline-derived CDR1 and CDR2 are ENHRY and SYGVKD. The CDR3 protein is CAISPGTVPYEQYF. The CDR3 nucleotides read TGTGCCATCAGCCCCGGGACAGTTCCCTACGAGCAGTACTTC.

CDR3 amino acids: CASSPHLLAGGTEAFF. DNA for the CDR3: TGTGCCAGCAGCCCTCATCTACTCGCAGGGGGCACTGAAGCTTTCTTT. This chain connects TRBV7-2 to TRBJ1-1, with 7 bases that match TRBD1. This CDR3 is built from 16 residues. Germline assignment: CDR1 SGHTA and CDR2 FQGNSA. V lost 5 bases to trimming and J lost 4 bases; unmatched junction nucleotides: 13.

The chain joins TRBV14 to TRBJ2-1, with D perhaps TRBD1 (6 bases). CDR1 is SGHDN, CDR2 FVKESK, per germline. The CDR3 sequence is 17 residues long. V lost 1 base and J 5 bases, leaving 18 bases between the germline ends. CDR3 region: CASSQGYPRGFNNEQFF. CDR3 coding DNA: TGTGCCAGCAGCCAAGGTTACCCCAGGGGCTTTAACAATGAGCAGTTCTTC.

This chain links TRBV6-2 or TRBV6-3 with TRBJ2-1; 9 bases are a match to TRBD2. The CDR3 has 14 amino acids. The junction had 6 bases not matched to a gene; V was cut back by 8 bases and J by 4 bases. Germline V lookup: CDR1 MNHEY, CDR2 SVGEGT. DNA of the CDR3: TGTGCCAGCGGCATTAGCGGGAGATACAATGAGCAGTTCTTC. Translating it yields CASGISGRYNEQFF.

This clonotype was counted a few times. The chain recombines TRBV10-3 with TRBJ2-6; 9 nucleotides match TRBD1. Germline loops: CDR1 ENHRY, CDR2 SYGVKD. This CDR3 contains 18 residues. J was trimmed by 1 base and V by 4 bases; bases with no gene match: 8. CDR3 DNA sequence: TGTGCCATCAGTGCCGCCGGGACAGGGATTTCTGGGGCCAACGTCCTGACTTTC. It yields the protein CAISAAGTGISGANVLTF.

The CDR3 loop is CATREQGPETQYF. CDR3 in DNA: TGTGCCACGAGGGAGCAGGGCCCAGAGACCCAGTACTTC. The chain carries TRBV27 and TRBJ2-5; D is perhaps TRBD1 or TRBD2 (5 bases each). V lost 10 bases, J lost 4 bases, and 16 bases lay in between. Germline assignment: CDR1 MNHEY and CDR2 SMNVEV (reference sequence). CDR3 length: 13 residues.

The V gene is TRBV20-1, the J gene TRBJ2-7; 9 bases are a match to TRBD1. With V trimmed by 5 bases and J by 4 bases, 21 bases remained unmatched. Germline loops: CDR1 DFQATT, CDR2 SNEGSKA (reference sequence). This CDR3 spans 18 amino acids. CDR3 in DNA: TGCAGTGCTTTTCCCCCCCCGGGACAGGGTGCCTCTGGGTACGAGCAGTACTTC. Amino acids: CSAFPPPGQGASGYEQYF.

Concerning this clonotype: A much larger clone lies a single base off, so this may be a read error. This CDR3 is CASSPREAPPSTDTQYF. In DNA form, the CDR3 reads TGTGCCAGCAGCCCGCGGGAGGCACCCCCTAGCACAGATACGCAGTATTTT. The chain joins TRBV6-1 to TRBJ2-3, with TRBD2 matching 8 bases. The CDR3 runs to 17 residues. Trimming cost V 6 bases and J 0 bases; bases outside gene matches: 11. From germline, CDR1 is MNHNS and CDR2 SASEGT.

This clonotype was picked up a small number of times. The rearrangement links TRBV4-1 to TRBJ2-3, with D uncertain. Germline V lookup: CDR1 MGHRA, CDR2 YSYEKL. V dropped 1 base and J dropped 5 bases, with 13 bases sitting between them. The CDR3 spans 15 residues. CDR3 in amino acids: CASSQGYGGKDTQYF. The CDR3 DNA is TGCGCCAGCAGCCAAGGGTACGGTGGGAAAGATACGCAGTATTTT.

This rearrangement joins TRBV20-1 to TRBJ2-5; weak D call: TRBD1 (5 bases). The J call may be wrong; the DNA end is better matched by TRBJ2-7. The germline CDR1 and CDR2 sequences are DFQATT and SNEGSKA (reference sequence). The CDR3 has 15 amino acids. The CDR3 loop is CSARDFLQGSHEQYF. The CDR3 DNA is TGCAGTGCTAGAGATTTTTTGCAGGGTAGCCACGAGCAGTACTTC.

This clonotype was observed at least ten times. At one boundary the junction diverges from the germline segment, which might be a read error. The chain links TRBV5-1 to TRBJ1-5; a possible D gene is TRBD1 (5 bases). CDR3 length: 15 residues. The V gene's germline CDR1 is SGHRS and CDR2 YFSETQ. Here the CDR3 reads CASSLSGYSNQPQHF. The CDR3 coding sequence is TGTGCCAGCAGTCTATCAGGGTATAGCAATCAGCCCCAGCATTTT.

The chain uses TRBV5-1 and TRBJ1-1; a possible D gene is TRBD1 (6 bases). The CDR3 has 15 residues. Trimming took off 4 bases at V and 3 bases at J, with 16 bases between the two ends. The germline V gene has CDR1 SGHRS and CDR2 YFSETQ. The CDR3 nucleotides are TGCGCCAGCAGCGTTACAGGGAAAAGGGACACTGAAGCTTTCTTT. This encodes CASSVTGKRDTEAFF.

Details on this clonotype: Relative to the germline gene, one junction end is altered; a read error may explain this. The J gene is TRBJ2-1, the V gene TRBV25-1; 8 bases agree with TRBD1. Germline-derived CDR1 and CDR2 are MGHDK and SYGVNS. This CDR3 comprises 16 residues. CDR3: CTSSEPDRVLNNEQFF. The CDR3 nucleotides read TGTACCAGCAGTGAACCGGACAGGGTTCTCAACAATGAGCAGTTCTTC.

V is TRBV4-3 and J is TRBJ2-7, with D unresolved. Germline assignment: CDR1 LGHNA and CDR2 YSLEER. Trimming took off 0 bases at V and 7 bases at J, with 19 bases between the two ends. There are 16 residues in the CDR3. CDR3 nucleotide sequence: TGCGCCAGCAGCCAAGATATGGTGGGGTTATACAATGAGCAGTACTTC. It is translated as CASSQDMVGLYNEQYF.